This paragraph reports one T cell receptor beta chain. What it binds is not known. This entry belongs to a study of T cells in Graves' hyperthyroidism and ophthalmopathy. General study findings and limits: Appearing also in blood were most of the thyroid clonotypes expanded above 0.001.

Fresh peripheral blood, roughly 10 ml, was the source of the PBMCs. TCR beta CDR3 regions were amplified from RNA. Carried out on the TCR CDR3, a first-round RT-PCR used the HTBI primer set. MiXCR was run by TCRdb on the multiplex PCR reads, yielding one entry per CDR3 protein. In the table there are under 450,000 distinct CDR3 sequences, roughly 15% of which are singletons. Germline-derived CDR1 and CDR2 are SEHNR and FQNEAQ (reference sequence). The CDR3 has 14 residues. V was pared by 3 bases and J by 2 bases, with 3 bases of the junction left unmatched. The sample taken for sequencing was blood. This receptor was obtained from a woman aged 25 to 45 with Graves' hyperthyroidism that later progressed to Graves' ophthalmopathy. The rearrangement links TRBV7-9 to TRBJ1-2, with TRBD1 matching over 7 bases. CDR3 DNA sequence: TGTGCCAGCAGCTTCAAGACAGGGAACTATGGCTACACCTTC. Translation gives CASSFKTGNYGYTF.